The text below deals with one TCR beta chain. Its antigen is unknown. This likely comes from a read error, as the CDR3 has no conserved phenylalanine or tryptophan at its end. The DNA is left out, because the CDR3 cannot be placed on it with certainty; the CDR3 is given as TCRdb lists it. The entry originates in a study of CD8+ T cells in alopecia areata. Germline-derived CDR1 and CDR2 are SQVTM and ANQGSEA. With termini counted, the CDR3 has 8 amino acids. Sequencing templates came from extracted RNA that was reverse transcribed into cDNA. The table came from immunoSEQ multiplex PCR; TCRdb's copy has only in-frame clones and leaves some out. The sample shows about 150,000 clones, approximately 50% of them seen only once. The study's findings and limits: Scalp samples also yield sequences from resident alphabeta T cells of normal skin.

The sample comprised CD4+ T cells sorted from blood. The receptor was isolated from a human donor with alopecia areata. V is TRBV29-1 and J is TRBJ1-5; TRBD1, the table's D call, was not compared with the DNA. The CDR3 sequence: CSVATPLR.